The sequence of this TCR beta chain was determined in a study of human T cells and chemical hapten exposure. Across the study: Diphenylcyclopropenone doses were given weekly to the scalps of patients across the roughly 22-week study. Patch tests of 0.01% DPC on the upper back were read at 6 days.

TCRdb called the RACE reads again in MiXCR, with one record for every CDR3 protein. This sample has 200,000 to 300,000 distinct CDR3 sequences, with 7% to 10% found just once. A few counts support this clonotype. Its specificity is unknown. J lost 0 bases, V lost 5 bases, and 5 bases had no gene match. This CDR3 has 15 amino acids. Per the germline V gene, CDR1 is SEHNR and CDR2 is FQNEAQ (reference sequence). Stated time point: pre-sensitization, week 0. The treatment: therapeutic diphenylcyclopropenone sensitization with weekly scalp DPC. Every donor had alopecia and was 18 to 70 years old; all were suitable for DPC. The study, taken as a whole, reports: Expanded TCR counts at PT1 went up together with patch test score, a positive correlation.

The starting material was whole blood, obtained in connection with sensitization to the hapten diphenylcyclopropenone (DPC). The receptor comes from a woman aged 40-49 years with alopecia areata. Some clones in this sample may be carry-over from other donors' samples. V is TRBV7-9 and J is TRBJ2-7, with 9 bases matching TRBD1. CDR3 in DNA: TGTGCCAGCAGCCACACGGGACAGGGCTCCTACGAGCAGTACTTC. As protein: CASSHTGQGSYEQYF. Filled out from reference TRBV7-9 and TRBJ2-7, the complete variable domain reads DTGVSQNPRHKITKRGQNVTFRCDPISEHNRLYWYRQTLGQGPEFLTYFQNEAQLEKSRLLSDRFSAERPKGSFSTLEIQRTEQGDSAMYLCASSHTGQGSYEQYFGPGTRLTVT.